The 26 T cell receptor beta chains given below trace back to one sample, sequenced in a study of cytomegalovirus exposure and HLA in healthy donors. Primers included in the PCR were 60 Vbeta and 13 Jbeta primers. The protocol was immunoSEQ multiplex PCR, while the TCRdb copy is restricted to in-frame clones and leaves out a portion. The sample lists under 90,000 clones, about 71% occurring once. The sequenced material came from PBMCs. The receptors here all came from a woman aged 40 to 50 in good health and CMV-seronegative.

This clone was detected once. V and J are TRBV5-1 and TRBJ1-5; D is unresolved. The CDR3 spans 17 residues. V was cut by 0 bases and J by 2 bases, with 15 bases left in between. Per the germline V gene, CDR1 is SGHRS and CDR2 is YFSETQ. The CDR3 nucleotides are TGCGCCAGCAGCTTGGGAGACCAGGTTCTCGGCAATCAGCCCCAGCATTTT. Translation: CASSLGDQVLGNQPQHF.

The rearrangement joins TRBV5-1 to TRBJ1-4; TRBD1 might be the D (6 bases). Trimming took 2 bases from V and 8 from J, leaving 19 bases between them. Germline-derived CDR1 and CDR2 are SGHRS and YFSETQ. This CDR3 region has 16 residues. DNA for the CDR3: TGCGCCAGCAGCTTTCAACCCAGGACAGCACCAGAAAAACTGTTTTTT. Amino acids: CASSFQPRTAPEKLFF.

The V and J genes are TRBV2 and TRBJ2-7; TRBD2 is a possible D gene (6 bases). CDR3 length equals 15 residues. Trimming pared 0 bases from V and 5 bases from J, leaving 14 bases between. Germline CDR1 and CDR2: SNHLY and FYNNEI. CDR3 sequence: CASSEAGRDVDEQYF. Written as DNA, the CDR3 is TGTGCCAGCAGTGAAGCCGGGCGGGATGTCGACGAGCAGTACTTC.

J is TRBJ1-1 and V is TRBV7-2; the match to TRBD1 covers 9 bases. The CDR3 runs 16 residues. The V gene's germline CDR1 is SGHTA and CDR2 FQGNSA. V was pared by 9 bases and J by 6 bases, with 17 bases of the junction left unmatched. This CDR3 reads CASRRQGGLGSAEAFF. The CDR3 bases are TGTGCCAGTCGGAGACAGGGGGGTTTGGGTAGCGCTGAAGCTTTCTTT. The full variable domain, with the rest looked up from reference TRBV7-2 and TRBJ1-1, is GAGVSQSPSNKVTEKGKDVELRCDPISGHTALYWYRQSLGQGLEFLIYFQGNSAPDKSGLPSDRFSAERTGGSVSTLTIQRTQQEDSAVYLCASRRQGGLGSAEAFFGQGTRLTVV.

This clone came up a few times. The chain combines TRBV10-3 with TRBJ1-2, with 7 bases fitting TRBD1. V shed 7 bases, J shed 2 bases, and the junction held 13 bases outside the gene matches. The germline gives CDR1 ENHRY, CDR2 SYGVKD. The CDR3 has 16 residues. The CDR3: CAITPGTAKKNYGYTF. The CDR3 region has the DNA TGTGCCATCACCCCGGGGACAGCGAAAAAAAACTATGGCTACACCTTC.

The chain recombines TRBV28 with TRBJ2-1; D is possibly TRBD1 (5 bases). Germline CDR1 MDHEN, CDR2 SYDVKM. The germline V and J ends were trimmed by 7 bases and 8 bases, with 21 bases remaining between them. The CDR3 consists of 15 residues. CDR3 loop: CASTGRGRLRYEQFF. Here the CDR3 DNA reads TGTGCCAGCACAGGAAGGGGCCGACTCAGGTATGAGCAGTTCTTC.

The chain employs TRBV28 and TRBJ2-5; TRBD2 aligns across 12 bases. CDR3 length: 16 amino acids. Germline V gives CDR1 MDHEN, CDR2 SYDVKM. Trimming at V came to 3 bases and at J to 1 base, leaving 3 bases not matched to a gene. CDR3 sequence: CASSFPLAGGQETQYF. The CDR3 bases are TGTGCCAGCAGTTTTCCACTAGCGGGAGGCCAAGAGACCCAGTACTTC.

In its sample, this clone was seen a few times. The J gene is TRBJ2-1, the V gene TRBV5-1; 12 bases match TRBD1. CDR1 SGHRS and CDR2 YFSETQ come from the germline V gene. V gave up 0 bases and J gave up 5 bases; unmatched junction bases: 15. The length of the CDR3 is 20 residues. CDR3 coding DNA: TGCGCCAGCAGCTTGGTGGGACAGGGGGCTCTTCGGCTAGCGAACAATGAGCAGTTCTTC. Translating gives CASSLVGQGALRLANNEQFF.

CDR3 in DNA: TGTGCCAGCTCACCGGAGGGACTGGCAGATACGCAGTATTTT. It translates to CASSPEGLADTQYF. The V and J genes are TRBV18 and TRBJ2-3; tentatively, D is TRBD2 (6 bases). The CDR3 is 14 amino acids. The V gene lost 3 bases and the J gene lost 4 bases, with 11 bases spanning the gap. From germline, CDR1 is KGHSH and CDR2 LQKENI.

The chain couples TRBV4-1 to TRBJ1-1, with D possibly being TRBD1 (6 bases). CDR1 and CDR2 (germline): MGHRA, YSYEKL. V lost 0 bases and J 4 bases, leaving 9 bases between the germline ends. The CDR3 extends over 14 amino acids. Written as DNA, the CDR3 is TGCGCCAGCAGCCAAGATCAGGGGAGCACTGAAGCTTTCTTT. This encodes CASSQDQGSTEAFF.

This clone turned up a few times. CDR3 protein: CASSPTGQGANTGELFF. The CDR3 DNA reads as TGTGCCAGCAGCCCCACTGGCCAGGGCGCGAACACCGGGGAGCTGTTTTTT. The chain carries TRBV7-3 and TRBJ2-2; maybe TRBD1 (5 bases). The CDR3 consists of 17 residues. The V end was cut by 5 bases, the J end by 0 bases, with 16 bases between. Per germline, CDR1 SGHTA and CDR2 FQGTGA. The full variable domain, completed using reference TRBV7-3 and TRBJ2-2, is GAGVSQTPSNKVTEKGKYVELRCDPISGHTALYWYRQSLGQGPEFLIYFQGTGAADDSGLPNDRFFAVRPEGSVSTLKIQRTERGDSAVYLCASSPTGQGANTGELFFGEGSRLTVL.

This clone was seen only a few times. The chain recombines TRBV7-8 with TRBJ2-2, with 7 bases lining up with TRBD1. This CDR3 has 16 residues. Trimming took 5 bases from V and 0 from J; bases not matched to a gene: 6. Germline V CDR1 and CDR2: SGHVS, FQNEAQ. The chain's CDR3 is CASSQGGRTNTGELFF. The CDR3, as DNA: TGTGCCAGCAGCCAAGGGGGCAGGACGAACACCGGGGAGCTGTTTTTT.

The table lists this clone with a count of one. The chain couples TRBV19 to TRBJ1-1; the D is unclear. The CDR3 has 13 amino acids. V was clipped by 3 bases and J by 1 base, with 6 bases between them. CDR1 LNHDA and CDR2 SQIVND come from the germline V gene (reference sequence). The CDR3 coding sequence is TGTGCCAGTAGTATTCGACAGAACACTGAAGCTTTCTTT. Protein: CASSIRQNTEAFF.

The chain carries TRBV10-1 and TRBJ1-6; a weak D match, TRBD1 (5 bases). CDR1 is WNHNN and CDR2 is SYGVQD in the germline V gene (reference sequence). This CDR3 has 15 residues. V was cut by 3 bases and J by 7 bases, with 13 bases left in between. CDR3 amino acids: CASSDTTGLNSPLHF. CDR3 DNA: TGCGCCAGCAGTGACACTACAGGCCTCAATTCACCCCTCCACTTT.

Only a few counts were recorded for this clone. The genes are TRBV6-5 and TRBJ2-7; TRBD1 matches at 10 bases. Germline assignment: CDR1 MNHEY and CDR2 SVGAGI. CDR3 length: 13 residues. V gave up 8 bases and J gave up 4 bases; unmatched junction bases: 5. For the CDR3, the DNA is TGTGCCAGCGGGACAGGGGCCGAGTACGAGCAGTACTTC. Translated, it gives CASGTGAEYEQYF.

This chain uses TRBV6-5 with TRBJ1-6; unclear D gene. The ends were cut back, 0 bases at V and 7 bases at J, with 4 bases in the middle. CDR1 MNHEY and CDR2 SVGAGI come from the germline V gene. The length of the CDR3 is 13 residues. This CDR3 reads CASSYSPNSPLHF. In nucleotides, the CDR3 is TGTGCCAGCAGTTACTCCCCGAATTCACCCCTCCACTTT.

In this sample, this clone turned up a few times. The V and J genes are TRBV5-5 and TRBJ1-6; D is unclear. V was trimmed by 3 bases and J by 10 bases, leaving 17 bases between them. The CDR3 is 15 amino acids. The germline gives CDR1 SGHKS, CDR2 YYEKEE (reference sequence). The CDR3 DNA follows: TGTGCCAGCAGCTCCGCGGTAGGAGGGTGGTCACCCCTCCACTTT. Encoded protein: CASSSAVGGWSPLHF.

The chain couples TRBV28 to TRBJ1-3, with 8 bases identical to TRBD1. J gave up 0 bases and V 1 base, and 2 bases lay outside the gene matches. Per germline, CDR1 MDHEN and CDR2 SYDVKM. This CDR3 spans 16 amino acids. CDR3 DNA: TGTGCCAGCAGTTTATCAGGGGGCGGCTCTGGAAACACCATATATTTT. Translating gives CASSLSGGGSGNTIYF.

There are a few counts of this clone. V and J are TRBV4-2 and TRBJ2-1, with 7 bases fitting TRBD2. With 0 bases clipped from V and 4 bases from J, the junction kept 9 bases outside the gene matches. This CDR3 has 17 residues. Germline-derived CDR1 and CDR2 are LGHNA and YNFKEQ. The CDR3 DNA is TGTGCCAGCAGCCAAGATTGGGAGGGCGGGTATTACAATGAGCAGTTCTTC. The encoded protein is CASSQDWEGGYYNEQFF.

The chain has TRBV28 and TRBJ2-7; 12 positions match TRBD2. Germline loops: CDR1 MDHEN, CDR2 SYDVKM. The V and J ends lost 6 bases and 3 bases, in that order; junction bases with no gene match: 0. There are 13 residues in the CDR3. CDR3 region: CASRTSGSYEQYF. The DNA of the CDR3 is TGTGCCAGCAGGACTAGCGGGAGCTACGAGCAGTACTTC.

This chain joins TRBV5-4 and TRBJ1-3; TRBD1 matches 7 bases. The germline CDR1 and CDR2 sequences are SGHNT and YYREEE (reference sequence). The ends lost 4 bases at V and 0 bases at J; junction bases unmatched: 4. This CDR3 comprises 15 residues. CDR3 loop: CASSRDRSSGNTIYF. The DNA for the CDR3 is TGTGCCAGCAGCCGGGACAGAAGCTCTGGAAACACCATATATTTT.

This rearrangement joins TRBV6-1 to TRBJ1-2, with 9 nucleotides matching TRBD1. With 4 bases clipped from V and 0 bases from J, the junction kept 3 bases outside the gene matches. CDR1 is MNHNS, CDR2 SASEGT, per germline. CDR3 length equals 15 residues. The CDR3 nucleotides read TGTGCCAGCAGTGCGGGACAGGGACCTAACTATGGCTACACCTTC. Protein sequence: CASSAGQGPNYGYTF.

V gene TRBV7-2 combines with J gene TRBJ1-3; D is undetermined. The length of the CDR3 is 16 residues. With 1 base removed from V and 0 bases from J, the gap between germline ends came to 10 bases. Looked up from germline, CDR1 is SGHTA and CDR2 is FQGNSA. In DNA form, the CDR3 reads TGTGCCAGCAGCTTAGATTTTGTCAGCTCTGGAAACACCATATATTTT. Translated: CASSLDFVSSGNTIYF.

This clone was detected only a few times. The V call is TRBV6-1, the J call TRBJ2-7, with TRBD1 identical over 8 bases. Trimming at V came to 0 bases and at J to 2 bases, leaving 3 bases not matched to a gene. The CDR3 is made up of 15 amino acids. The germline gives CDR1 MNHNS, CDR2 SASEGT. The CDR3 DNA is TGTGCCAGCAGTGAAGCCGCGGGACAGGCCTACGAGCAGTACTTC. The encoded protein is CASSEAAGQAYEQYF.

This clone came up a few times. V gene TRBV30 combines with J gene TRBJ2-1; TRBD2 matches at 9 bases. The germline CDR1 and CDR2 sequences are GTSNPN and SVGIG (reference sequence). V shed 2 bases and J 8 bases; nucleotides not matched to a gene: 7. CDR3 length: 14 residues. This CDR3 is CAWSSAGGPHEQFF. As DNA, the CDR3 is TGTGCCTGGAGTAGCGCGGGAGGGCCCCATGAGCAGTTCTTC.

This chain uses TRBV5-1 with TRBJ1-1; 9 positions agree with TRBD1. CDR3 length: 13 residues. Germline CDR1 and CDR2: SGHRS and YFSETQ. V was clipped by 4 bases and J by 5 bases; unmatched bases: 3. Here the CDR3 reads CASSEDRGTEAFF. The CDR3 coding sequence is TGCGCCAGCAGCGAGGACAGGGGTACTGAAGCTTTCTTT.